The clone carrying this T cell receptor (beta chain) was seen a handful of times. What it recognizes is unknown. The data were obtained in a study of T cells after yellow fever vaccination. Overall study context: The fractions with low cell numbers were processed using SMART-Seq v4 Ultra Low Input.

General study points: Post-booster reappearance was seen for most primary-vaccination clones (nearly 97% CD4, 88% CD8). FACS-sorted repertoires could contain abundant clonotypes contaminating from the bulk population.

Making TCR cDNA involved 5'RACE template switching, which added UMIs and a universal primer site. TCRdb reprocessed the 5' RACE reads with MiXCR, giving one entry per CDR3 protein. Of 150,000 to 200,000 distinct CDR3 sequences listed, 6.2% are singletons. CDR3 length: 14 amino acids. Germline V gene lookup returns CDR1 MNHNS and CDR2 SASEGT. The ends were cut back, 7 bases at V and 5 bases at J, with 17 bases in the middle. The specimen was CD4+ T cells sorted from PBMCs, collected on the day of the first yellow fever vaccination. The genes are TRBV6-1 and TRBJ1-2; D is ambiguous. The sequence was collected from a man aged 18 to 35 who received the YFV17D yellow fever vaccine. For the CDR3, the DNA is TGTGCCAGCATGCGGTCCTCGGCGGGATATGGCTACACCTTC. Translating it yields CASMRSSAGYGYTF.